This T cell receptor beta chain was profiled in a study of OX40 agonist ivuxolimab in advanced cancers. Study-wide context: Ivuxolimab, which targeted the costimulatory receptor OX40 (CD134), was an agonistic, fully human IgG2 monoclonal antibody. Intravenous ivuxolimab was administered to patients every 2 weeks at six dose levels: 0.01, 0.1, 0.3, 1.5, 3 and 10 mg/kg. Among the roughly 50 dose-escalation patients, 19 had hepatocellular carcinoma, roughly 15 melanoma, 9 renal cell carcinoma and 9 head and neck cancer. In the dose-escalation cohort, 75% to 90% of patients were male, and the mean age was roughly 60 years with a range of about 20 to 79. Prior anti-PD-1, anti-PD-L1 or anti-CTLA-4 therapy was permitted, and checkpoint inhibitors had been received by 30% to 40% of dose-escalation patients. Three dose-escalation patients achieved partial responses, one with hepatocellular carcinoma and two with cutaneous melanoma. The purpose of peripheral TCRbeta sequencing was to test whether ivuxolimab changed TCR sequence diversity and led to clonal T-cell expansion. The paper describes the monotherapy dose-escalation part (N of about 55 patients) of the phase I trial of ivuxolimab.

For sequencing of the TCRbeta CDR3 region, genomic DNA was extracted from the sorted cells. The immunoSEQ Assay was used to sequence the TCRbeta CDR3 regions. TCRdb took this table from immuneACCESS and kept in-frame rearrangements with V and J called. Such tables lack part of the clones; where checked against another copy, unresolved V genes explain under half of the gap, and the rest is unexplained. The sample data list about 31,000 clones, and 90% to 95% of these were observed just once. The ten largest clones add up to around 27% of the sample. For CDR1 and CDR2, the germline V gene (reference sequence) lists SEHNR and FQNEAQ. Deletion took 3 bases off V and 3 bases off J, with a span of 9 bases between the germline ends. From cysteine to phenylalanine, the CDR3 is 13 amino acids long. Only the CDR3 portion is preserved as DNA: 39 bases, with reading frame beginning at the first base. Patients with a history of autoimmune disease or receiving systemic immunosuppression were excluded from the trial. Peripheral blood for TCR sequencing was collected from all dose cohorts at baseline, on cycle 4 day 1, and on cycle 7 day 1. Samples were obtained from an open-label, multicenter, first-in-human phase I dose-escalation trial of ivuxolimab. Adults with locally advanced or metastatic melanoma, renal cell, hepatocellular, or head and neck squamous cell carcinoma were enrolled in the trial. Before TCR sequencing, CD4+ and CD8+ T cells were separately sorted from peripheral blood.

The investigation overall reported the following: At doses from 0.1 to 3.0 mg/kg, clonal expansion was seen in both CD4+ and CD8+ blood T cells between baseline and week 6. On average, CD8+ T cells showed more expanded clones than CD4+ T cells after ivuxolimab. Low levels of normalized T-cell clonal expansion were also seen in some patients who did not respond. Antigen specificity was not determined for the clonally expanded peripheral T cells. In partial responders in the 0.1-3.0 mg/kg groups, normalized peripheral clonal expansion was found to be among the lowest, especially among CD8+ T cells.

To note about this clone: Which antigen it targets is not known. Base qualities are not at hand, and no much larger clone is one base apart.

This receptor was taken from an adult with an advanced solid tumor such as melanoma, head and neck, liver or kidney cancer. Here the sequenced sample was CD4+ or CD8+ T cells sorted from blood, taken in a trial of the OX40 agonist ivuxolimab. The sequence joins TRBV7-9 to TRBJ2-7, with no D gene named confidently. Here the CDR3 is given as CASSLGQIYEQYF. The sequenced DNA: TGTGCCAGCAGCTTGGGCCAGATCTACGAGCAGTACTTC.